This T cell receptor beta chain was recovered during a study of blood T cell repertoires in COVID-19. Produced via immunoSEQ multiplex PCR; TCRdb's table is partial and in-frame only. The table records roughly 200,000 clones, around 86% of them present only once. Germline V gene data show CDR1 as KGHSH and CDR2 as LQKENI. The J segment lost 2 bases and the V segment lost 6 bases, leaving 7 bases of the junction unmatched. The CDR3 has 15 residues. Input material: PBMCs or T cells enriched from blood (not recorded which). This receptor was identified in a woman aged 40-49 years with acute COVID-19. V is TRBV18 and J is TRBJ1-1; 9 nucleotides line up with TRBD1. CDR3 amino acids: CASSRQGGLNTEAFF. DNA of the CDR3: TGTGCCAGCTCGCGACAGGGGGGACTTAACACTGAAGCTTTCTTT.